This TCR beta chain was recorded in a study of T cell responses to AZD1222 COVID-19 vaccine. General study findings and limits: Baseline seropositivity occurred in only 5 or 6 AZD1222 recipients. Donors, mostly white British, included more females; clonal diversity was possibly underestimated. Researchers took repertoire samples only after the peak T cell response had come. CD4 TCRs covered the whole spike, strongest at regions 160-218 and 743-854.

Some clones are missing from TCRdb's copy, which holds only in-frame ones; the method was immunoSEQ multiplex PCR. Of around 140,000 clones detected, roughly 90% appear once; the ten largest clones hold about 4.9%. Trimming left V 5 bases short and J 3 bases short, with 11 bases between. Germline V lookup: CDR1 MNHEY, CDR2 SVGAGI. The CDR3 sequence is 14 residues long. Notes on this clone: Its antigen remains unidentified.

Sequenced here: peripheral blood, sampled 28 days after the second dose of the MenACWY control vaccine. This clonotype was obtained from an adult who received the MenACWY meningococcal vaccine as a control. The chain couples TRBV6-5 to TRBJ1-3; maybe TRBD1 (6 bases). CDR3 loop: CASSPRGIGNTIYF. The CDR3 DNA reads TGTGCCAGCAGTCCGAGGGGGATTGGAAACACCATATATTTT.